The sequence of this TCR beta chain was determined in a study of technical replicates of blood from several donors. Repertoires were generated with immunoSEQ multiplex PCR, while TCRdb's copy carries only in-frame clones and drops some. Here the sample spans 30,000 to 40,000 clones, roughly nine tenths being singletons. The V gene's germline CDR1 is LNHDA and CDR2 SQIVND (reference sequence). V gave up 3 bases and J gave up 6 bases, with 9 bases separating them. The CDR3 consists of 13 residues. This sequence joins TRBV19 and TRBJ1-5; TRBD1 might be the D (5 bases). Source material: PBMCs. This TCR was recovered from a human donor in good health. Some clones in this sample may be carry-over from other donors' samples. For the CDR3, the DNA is TGTGCCAGTAGTATGTCAGGGCTTCAGCCCCAGCATTTT. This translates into CASSMSGLQPQHF.